This T cell receptor (beta chain) was obtained from a study of blood T cell repertoires in COVID-19. The wider study: Sample material is recorded as cDNA or gDNA derived from T cells, B-cell-depleted T cells, or PBMCs.

Original processing notes: Nucleated cell counts were estimated from reference gene primer amplification. Here immunoSEQ multiplex PCR was the method, and the copy in TCRdb shows in-frame clones only, minus some. The D gene and trimming were derived from the DNA, and the V and J assignments and clone size from that table. The table shows about 290,000 clones, with roughly nine tenths occurring only once. This clone has just one count. The source material was peripheral blood. The origin of this receptor is a woman aged 40 to 50 who had recovered from COVID-19.

The CDR3 spells CASSSRAGYEQYF. CDR3 coding DNA: TGTGCCAGCAGCTCCCGAGCCGGCTACGAGCAGTACTTC. The rearrangement links TRBV13 to TRBJ2-7; D uncertain. Germline V gives CDR1 PRHDT, CDR2 FYEKMQ (reference sequence). Trimming cost V 4 bases and J 3 bases, with 10 bases left between them. CDR3 length: 13 amino acids.